These T cell receptor beta chains were read from a single sample in a study of shared clonotypes between healthy human individuals. Sequenced by immunoSEQ multiplex PCR; TCRdb stores in-frame clones only, minus some. The sample includes about a million clones, approximately 76% of them seen just once. Sequencing was done on a sample of memory CD4+ T cells sorted from blood. These receptors all stem from a man aged 18 to 29 in good health. The CDR3 runs from the conserved cysteine through the conserved F or W. D genes are given only for firm matches. Expanded clones get a size class; other rows say once, few or many, or leave the size out.

>.|TRBJ1-5|few|TRBV5-1
CASSEGYTQPQHF
TGCGCCAGCAGCGAAGGGTACACACAGCCCCAGCATTTT
>.|TRBJ2-3|.|TRBV4-1
CASSHRRFGPPESTDTQYF
TGCGCCAGCAGCCACCGCAGATTTGGGCCCCCCGAGAGCACAGATACGCAGTATTTT
>TRBD1|TRBJ1-5|many|TRBV19
CASSRDRGFGNQPQHF
TGTGCCAGTAGTAGGGACAGGGGTTTTGGGAATCAGCCCCAGCATTTT
>.|TRBJ1-1|few|TRBV5-6
CASSSGRMNTEAFF
TGTGCCAGCAGCTCGGGACGGATGAACACTGAAGCTTTCTTT
>TRBD1|TRBJ2-7|.|TRBV27
CASSSDRAGEQYF
TGTGCCAGCAGTTCCGACAGGGCGGGCGAGCAGTACTTC
>.|TRBJ2-5|few|TRBV5-1
CASSPTGFVGETQYF
TGCGCCAGCAGCCCCACAGGATTCGTGGGAGAGACCCAGTACTTC
>TRBD1|TRBJ2-2|.|TRBV11-2
CASSPGTGGMMGTGELFF
TGTGCCAGCAGCCCCGGGACAGGGGGCATGATGGGGACCGGGGAGCTGTTTTTT
>TRBD1|TRBJ2-2|.|TRBV10-2
CASSETGGTGELFF
TGCGCCAGCAGCGAAACAGGGGGCACCGGGGAGCTGTTTTTT
>.|TRBJ1-4|.|TRBV5-6
CASSRLAAGSNEKLFF
TGTGCCAGCAGCCGATTGGCAGCAGGTAGTAATGAAAAACTGTTTTTT
>.|TRBJ1-5|.|TRBV11-2
CASSLDRNQPQHF
TGTGCCAGCAGCTTAGACCGCAATCAGCCCCAGCATTTT
>.|TRBJ2-4|.|TRBV9
CASSVETGPSIQYF
TGTGCCAGCAGCGTAGAGACAGGCCCATCCATTCAGTACTTC
>TRBD1|TRBJ1-1|.|TRBV18
CASSPGTGGAWTEAFF
TGTGCCAGCTCACCCGGGACAGGGGGCGCATGGACTGAAGCTTTCTTT
>.|TRBJ2-7|.|TRBV10-3
CAIRETSSGFYEQYF
TGTGCCATCAGAGAGACTAGTAGTGGGTTCTACGAGCAGTACTTC
>.|TRBJ2-2|.|TRBV7-8
CASSLDQGPTTGELFF
TGTGCCAGCAGCTTAGACCAGGGACCCACGACCGGGGAGCTGTTTTTT
>.|TRBJ1-3|.|TRBV5-6
CASSLRTIHLSGNTIYF
TGTGCCAGCAGCTTGAGGACGATTCACCTCTCTGGAAACACCATATATTTT
>TRBD1|TRBJ1-4|.|TRBV6-6
CASRDLTGVNEKLFF
TGTGCCAGCAGAGACCTGACAGGGGTTAATGAAAAACTGTTTTTT
>.|TRBJ1-6|.|TRBV9
CASSAPGDNSPLHF
TGTGCCAGCAGCGCCCCAGGGGATAATTCACCCCTCCACTTT
>.|TRBJ1-2|.|TRBV5-5
CASSPQANYGYTF
TGTGCCAGCAGCCCTCAAGCTAACTATGGCTACACCTTC
>.|TRBJ2-7|.|TRBV28
CASVGASYEQYF
TGTGCCAGCGTGGGGGCTTCCTACGAGCAGTACTTC
>.|TRBJ1-1|.|TRBV5-1
CASSPRGGVVNTEAFF
TGCGCCAGCAGCCCACGCGGCGGGGTTGTGAACACTGAAGCTTTCTTT
>.|TRBJ1-2|.|TRBV2
CASSGDRDARGYTF
TGTGCCAGCAGTGGGGACCGCGATGCTCGGGGCTACACCTTC
>TRBD1|TRBJ1-5|.|TRBV6-5
CASSYRGQGQPQHF
TGTGCCAGCAGTTACAGGGGACAGGGGCAGCCCCAGCATTTT
>TRBD1|TRBJ2-7|.|TRBV7-8
CASSLGQGFSNEQYF
TGTGCCAGCAGCTTAGGACAGGGGTTTTCTAACGAGCAGTACTTC
>TRBD2|TRBJ2-1|.|TRBV6-1
CASSGLAGGLTNSYNEQFF
TGTGCCAGCAGTGGCCTAGCGGGAGGGCTAACTAACTCCTACAATGAGCAGTTCTTC
>TRBD1|TRBJ2-3|.|TRBV4-3
CASSASGQGARPDTQYF
TGCGCCAGCAGCGCCTCAGGGCAGGGGGCGAGACCAGATACGCAGTATTTT
>.|TRBJ2-3|.|TRBV5-4
CASSLSLVASTDTQYF
TGTGCCAGCAGCTTGAGCTTGGTCGCTAGCACAGATACGCAGTATTTT
>.|TRBJ2-3|.|TRBV11-2
CASSLDTQGRVADTQYF
TGTGCCAGCAGCTTAGATACACAGGGAAGGGTCGCAGATACGCAGTATTTT
>TRBD1|TRBJ1-5|few|TRBV6-1
CASMEGAMVNQPQHF
TGTGCCAGCATGGAGGGGGCGATGGTCAATCAGCCCCAGCATTTT
>TRBD1|TRBJ1-3|.|TRBV5-4
CASSRGTVGNTIYF
TGTGCCAGCAGCAGAGGGACAGTGGGAAACACCATATATTTT
>TRBD1|TRBJ1-3|.|TRBV13
CASSRQGGNTIYF
TGTGCCAGCAGCCGACAGGGCGGAAACACCATATATTTT
>TRBD1|TRBJ2-2|.|TRBV10-3
CAIRQGTTTGELFF
TGTGCCATTAGACAGGGGACGACCACCGGGGAGCTGTTTTTT
>.|TRBJ1-3|.|TRBV7-9
CASSSQGDGNTIYF
TGTGCCAGCAGCTCTCAGGGAGACGGAAACACCATATATTTT
>.|TRBJ1-5|.|TRBV30
CAWSVNPGYQPQHF
TGTGCCTGGAGTGTAAACCCGGGGTATCAGCCCCAGCATTTT
>.|TRBJ2-7|.|TRBV27
CASSSGTSEQYF
TGTGCCAGCAGTTCCGGGACCTCCGAGCAGTACTTC
>TRBD2|TRBJ2-2|.|TRBV4-1
CASSFSGRVSGTGELFF
TGCGCCAGCAGCTTTAGCGGGAGGGTTTCAGGGACCGGGGAGCTGTTTTTT
>.|TRBJ1-6|few|TRBV4-1
CASSQDHGGGSYNSPLHF
TGCGCCAGCAGCCAAGATCATGGCGGGGGTAGCTATAATTCACCCCTCCACTTT
>.|TRBJ2-7|.|TRBV20-1
CSASVSSEQYF
TGCAGTGCTAGTGTTAGTAGCGAGCAGTACTTC
>.|TRBJ1-1|.|TRBV30
CAWSALVGLRNTEAFF
TGTGCCTGGAGTGCCCTAGTGGGACTGCGAAACACTGAAGCTTTCTTT
>TRBD1|TRBJ2-7|.|TRBV6-6
CASSYSRDRGHEQYF
TGTGCCAGCAGTTACTCCAGGGACAGGGGACACGAGCAGTACTTC
>.|TRBJ1-3|few|TRBV5-6
CASSPGRTGISYF
TGTGCCAGCAGCCCAGGCAGGACCGGAATAAGCTATTTT
>.|TRBJ2-7|once|TRBV21-1
CASSKEDEQYF
TGTGCCAGCAGCAAAGAGGACGAGCAGTACTTC
>.|TRBJ1-1|.|TRBV7-2
CASSLQRGSTEAFF
TGTGCCAGCAGTCTTCAAAGGGGGTCCACTGAAGCTTTCTTT
>.|TRBJ1-2|few|TRBV21-1
CASSKDTGPRGYTF
TGTGCCAGCAGCAAAGACACAGGCCCCCGTGGCTACACCTTC
>.|TRBJ2-7|.|TRBV29-1
CSVTLGYEQYF
TGCAGCGTAACACTGGGCTACGAGCAGTACTTC
>TRBD2|TRBJ2-7|.|TRBV6-5
CASTSSGGAYEQYF
TGTGCCAGCACCTCTAGCGGGGGGGCCTACGAGCAGTACTTC
>.|TRBJ1-1|few|TRBV6-5
CASTFSGRAFF
TGTGCCAGCACCTTCAGCGGGAGAGCTTTCTTT
>TRBD2|TRBJ2-1|once|TRBV4-1
CASSQGPSGGPPYNEQFF
TGCGCCAGCAGCCAAGGTCCTAGCGGGGGGCCCCCCTACAATGAGCAGTTCTTC
>.|TRBJ2-7|.|TRBV4-1
CASSQDSRGEQYF
TGCGCCAGCAGCCAAGATTCACGGGGCGAGCAGTACTTC
>.|TRBJ1-5|.|TRBV6-1
CASKEGSAGQPQHF
TGTGCCTCCAAAGAGGGGTCAGCAGGACAGCCCCAGCATTTT
>TRBD1|TRBJ1-1|.|TRBV5-6
CASSSDRGGLNTEAFF
TGTGCCAGCAGCTCCGACAGGGGGGGCCTGAACACTGAAGCTTTCTTT
>.|TRBJ1-4|.|TRBV27
CASKIQRGEKLFF
TGTGCCAGCAAAATACAGAGGGGAGAAAAACTGTTTTTT